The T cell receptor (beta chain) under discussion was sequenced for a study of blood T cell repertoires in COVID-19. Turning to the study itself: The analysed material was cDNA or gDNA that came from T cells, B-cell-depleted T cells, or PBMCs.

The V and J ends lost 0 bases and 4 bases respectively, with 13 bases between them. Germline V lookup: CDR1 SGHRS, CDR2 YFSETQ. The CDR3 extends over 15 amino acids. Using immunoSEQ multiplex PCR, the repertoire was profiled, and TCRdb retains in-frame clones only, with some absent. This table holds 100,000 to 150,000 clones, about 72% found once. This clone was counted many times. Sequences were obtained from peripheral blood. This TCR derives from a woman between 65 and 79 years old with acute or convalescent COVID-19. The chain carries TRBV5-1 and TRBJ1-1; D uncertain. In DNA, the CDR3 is TGCGCCAGCAGCTTGGTTGGAGGGTTGGGCACTGAAGCTTTCTTT. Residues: CASSLVGGLGTEAFF.